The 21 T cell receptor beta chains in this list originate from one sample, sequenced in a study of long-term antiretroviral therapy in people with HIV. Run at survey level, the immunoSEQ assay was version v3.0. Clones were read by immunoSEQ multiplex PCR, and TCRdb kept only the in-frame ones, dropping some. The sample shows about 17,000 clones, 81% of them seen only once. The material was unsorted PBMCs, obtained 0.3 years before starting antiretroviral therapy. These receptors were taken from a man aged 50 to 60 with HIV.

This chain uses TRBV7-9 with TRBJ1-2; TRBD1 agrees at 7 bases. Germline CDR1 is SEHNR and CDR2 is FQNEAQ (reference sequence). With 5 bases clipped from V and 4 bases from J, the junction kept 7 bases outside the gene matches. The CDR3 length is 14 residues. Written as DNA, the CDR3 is TGTGCCAGCAGCCCCGGGACAGCAAGCTATGGCTACACCTTC. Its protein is CASSPGTASYGYTF.

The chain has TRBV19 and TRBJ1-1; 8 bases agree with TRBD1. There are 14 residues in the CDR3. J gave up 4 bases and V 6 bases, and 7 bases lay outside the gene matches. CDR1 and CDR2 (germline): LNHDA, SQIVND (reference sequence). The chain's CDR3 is CASRPSDRATEAFF. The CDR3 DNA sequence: TGTGCCAGTAGACCCTCGGACAGGGCCACTGAAGCTTTCTTT.

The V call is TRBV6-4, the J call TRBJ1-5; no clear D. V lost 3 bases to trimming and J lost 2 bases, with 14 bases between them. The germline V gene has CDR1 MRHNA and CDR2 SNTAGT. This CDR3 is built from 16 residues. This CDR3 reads CASSEFAGSGNQPQHF. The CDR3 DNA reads TGTGCCAGCAGTGAATTTGCGGGATCCGGCAATCAGCCCCAGCATTTT.

The CDR3 DNA sequence: TGCGCCAGCAGCCAAGATACAGGGAACACTGAAGCTTTCTTT. Translated, it gives CASSQDTGNTEAFF. The J gene is TRBJ1-1, the V gene TRBV4-3; tentatively, D is TRBD1 (5 bases). V lost 0 bases, J lost 1 base, and 6 bases lay in between. The CDR3 is 14 residues long. CDR1 is LGHNA, CDR2 YSLEER, per germline.

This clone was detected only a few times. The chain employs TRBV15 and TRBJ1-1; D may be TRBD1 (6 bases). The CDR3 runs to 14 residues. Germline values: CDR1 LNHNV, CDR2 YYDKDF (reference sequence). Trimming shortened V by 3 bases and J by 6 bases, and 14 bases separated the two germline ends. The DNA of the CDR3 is TGTGCCACCAGCAGTAGGGGGGGAAAGGCTGAAGCTTTCTTT. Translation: CATSSRGGKAEAFF.

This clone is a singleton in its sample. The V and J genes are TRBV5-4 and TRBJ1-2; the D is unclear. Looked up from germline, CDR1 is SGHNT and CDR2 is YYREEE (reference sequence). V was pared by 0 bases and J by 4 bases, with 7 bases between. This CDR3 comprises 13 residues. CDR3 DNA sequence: TGTGCCAGCAGCTTGGTCGGGGTCTATGGCTACACCTTC. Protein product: CASSLVGVYGYTF.

The CDR3 sequence is CASSIGTGGTEQFF. CDR3 in DNA: TGTGCCAGTAGTATAGGGACAGGGGGCACCGAGCAGTTCTTC. The chain joins TRBV19 to TRBJ2-1, with TRBD1 matching 11 bases. From germline, CDR1 is LNHDA and CDR2 SQIVND (reference sequence). The CDR3 has 14 residues. V trimming: 1 base; J trimming: 10 bases; junction bases outside the gene matches: 3. The complete variable domain, with remaining parts taken from reference TRBV19 and TRBJ2-1, reads DGGITQSPKYLFRKEGQNVTLSCEQNLNHDAMYWYRQDPGQGLRLIYYSQIVNDFQKGDIAEGYSVSREKKESFPLTVTSAQKNPTAFYLCASSIGTGGTEQFFGPGTRLTVL.

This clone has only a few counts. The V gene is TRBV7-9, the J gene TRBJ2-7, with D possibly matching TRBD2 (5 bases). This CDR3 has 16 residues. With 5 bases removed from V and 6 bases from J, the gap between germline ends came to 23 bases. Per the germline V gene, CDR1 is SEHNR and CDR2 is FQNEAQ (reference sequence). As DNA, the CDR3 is TGTGCCAGCAGCCCCCCCCCGGGATTAAAAGTAGTCGAGCAGTACTTC. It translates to CASSPPPGLKVVEQYF.

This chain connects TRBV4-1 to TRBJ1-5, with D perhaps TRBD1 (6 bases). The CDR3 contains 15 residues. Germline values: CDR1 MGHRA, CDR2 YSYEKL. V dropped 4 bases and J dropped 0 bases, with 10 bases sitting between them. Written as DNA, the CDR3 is TGCGCCAGCAGCCCCCGACAGGCTAGCAATCAGCCCCAGCATTTT. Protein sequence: CASSPRQASNQPQHF.

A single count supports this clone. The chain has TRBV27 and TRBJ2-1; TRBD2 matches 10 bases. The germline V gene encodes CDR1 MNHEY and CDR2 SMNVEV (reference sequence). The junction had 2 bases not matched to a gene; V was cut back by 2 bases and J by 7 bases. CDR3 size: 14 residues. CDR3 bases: TGTGCCAGCAGTTTACGAGCGGGAGGGAATGAGCAGTTCTTC. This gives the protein CASSLRAGGNEQFF.

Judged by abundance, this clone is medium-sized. The CDR3 is CASSLMDRGYEQYF. In DNA form, the CDR3 reads TGTGCCAGCAGCTTAATGGACAGGGGTTACGAGCAGTACTTC. This chain uses TRBV7-6 with TRBJ2-7; TRBD1 aligns across 9 bases. Germline values: CDR1 SGHVS, CDR2 FNYEAQ. The length of the CDR3 is 14 residues. J gave up 4 bases and V 2 bases, and 3 bases lay outside the gene matches.

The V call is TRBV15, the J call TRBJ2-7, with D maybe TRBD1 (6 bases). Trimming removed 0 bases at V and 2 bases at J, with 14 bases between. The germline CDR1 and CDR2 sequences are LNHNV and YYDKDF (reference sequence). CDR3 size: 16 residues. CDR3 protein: CATSRDSVRTAYEQYF. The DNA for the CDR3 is TGTGCCACCAGCAGAGATAGCGTGAGGACAGCCTACGAGCAGTACTTC.

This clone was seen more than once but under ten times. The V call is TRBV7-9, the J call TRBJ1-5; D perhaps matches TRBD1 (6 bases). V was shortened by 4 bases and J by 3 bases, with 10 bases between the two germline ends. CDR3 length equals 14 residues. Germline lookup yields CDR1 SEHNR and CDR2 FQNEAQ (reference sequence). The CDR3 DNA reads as TGTGCCAGCAGCTCACAGGGATTCAATCAGCCCCAGCATTTT. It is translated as CASSSQGFNQPQHF.

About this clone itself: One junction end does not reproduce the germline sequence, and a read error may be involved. The chain's CDR3 is CASSLPETIF. CDR3 nucleotides: TGTGCTAGCAGCTTACCGGAGACGATCTTC. The J gene is TRBJ2-1, the V gene TRBV7-7, with unresolved D. Germline CDR1 SSHAT, CDR2 FNYEAQ (reference sequence). The CDR3 runs 10 residues.

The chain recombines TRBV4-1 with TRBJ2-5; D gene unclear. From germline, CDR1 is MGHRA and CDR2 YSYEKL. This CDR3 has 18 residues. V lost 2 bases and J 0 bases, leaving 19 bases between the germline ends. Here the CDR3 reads CASSQLDYGTANQETQYF. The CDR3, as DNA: TGCGCCAGCAGCCAATTGGATTACGGTACCGCAAACCAAGAGACCCAGTACTTC.

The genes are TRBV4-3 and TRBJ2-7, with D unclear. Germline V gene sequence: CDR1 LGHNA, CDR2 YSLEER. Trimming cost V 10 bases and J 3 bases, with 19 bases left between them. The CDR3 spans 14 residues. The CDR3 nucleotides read TGCGCCATTCAAAGGGCTGATCGGAGCTACGAGCAGTACTTC. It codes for CAIQRADRSYEQYF.

Written as DNA, the CDR3 is TGTGCCTGGAGGGGACAGGACAATGAGCAGTTCTTC. Protein product: CAWRGQDNEQFF. The chain combines TRBV30 with TRBJ2-1; 8 nucleotides line up with TRBD1. Germline V lookup: CDR1 GTSNPN, CDR2 SVGIG (reference sequence). V lost 3 bases and J lost 5; bases outside the gene matches: 0. The CDR3 loop spans 12 amino acids. The complete variable domain, with remaining parts taken from reference TRBV30 and TRBJ2-1, reads SQTIHQWPATLVQPVGSPLSLECTVEGTSNPNLYWYRQAAGRGLQLLFYSVGIGQISSEVPQNLSASRPQDRQFILSSKKLLLSDSGFYLCAWRGQDNEQFFGPGTRLTVL.

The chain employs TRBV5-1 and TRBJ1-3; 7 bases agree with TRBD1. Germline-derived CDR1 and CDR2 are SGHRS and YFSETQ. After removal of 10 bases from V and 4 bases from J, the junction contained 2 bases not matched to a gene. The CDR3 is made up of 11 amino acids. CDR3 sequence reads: CASRGGNTIYF. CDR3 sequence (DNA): TGCGCCTCCAGGGGGGGAAACACCATATATTTT.

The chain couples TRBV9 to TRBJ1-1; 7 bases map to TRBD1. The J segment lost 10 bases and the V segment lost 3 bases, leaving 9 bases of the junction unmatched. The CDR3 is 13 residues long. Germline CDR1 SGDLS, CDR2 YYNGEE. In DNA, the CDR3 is TGTGCCAGCAGCGCTTCTCAGGGGGGAATAGCTTTCTTT. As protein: CASSASQGGIAFF.

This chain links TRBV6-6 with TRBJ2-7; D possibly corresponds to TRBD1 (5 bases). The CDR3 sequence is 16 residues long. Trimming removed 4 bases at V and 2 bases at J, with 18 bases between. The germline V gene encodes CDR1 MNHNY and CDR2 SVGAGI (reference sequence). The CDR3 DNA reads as TGTGCCAGCAGTTTACCTGGAAGGGGATGGGCCTACGAGCAGTACTTC. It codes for CASSLPGRGWAYEQYF.

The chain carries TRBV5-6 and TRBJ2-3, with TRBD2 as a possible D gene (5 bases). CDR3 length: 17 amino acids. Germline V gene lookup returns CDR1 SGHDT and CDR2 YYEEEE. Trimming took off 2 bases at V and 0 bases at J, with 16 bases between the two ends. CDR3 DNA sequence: TGTGCCAGCAGCTTACTGCGACCCCGACTAAGCACAGATACGCAGTATTTT. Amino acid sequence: CASSLLRPRLSTDTQYF. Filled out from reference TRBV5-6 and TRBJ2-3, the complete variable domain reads DAGVTQSPTHLIKTRGQQVTLRCSPKSGHDTVSWYQQALGQGPQFIFQYYEEEERQRGNFPDRFSGHQFPNYSSELNVNALLLGDSALYLCASSLLRPRLSTDTQYFGPGTRLTVL.